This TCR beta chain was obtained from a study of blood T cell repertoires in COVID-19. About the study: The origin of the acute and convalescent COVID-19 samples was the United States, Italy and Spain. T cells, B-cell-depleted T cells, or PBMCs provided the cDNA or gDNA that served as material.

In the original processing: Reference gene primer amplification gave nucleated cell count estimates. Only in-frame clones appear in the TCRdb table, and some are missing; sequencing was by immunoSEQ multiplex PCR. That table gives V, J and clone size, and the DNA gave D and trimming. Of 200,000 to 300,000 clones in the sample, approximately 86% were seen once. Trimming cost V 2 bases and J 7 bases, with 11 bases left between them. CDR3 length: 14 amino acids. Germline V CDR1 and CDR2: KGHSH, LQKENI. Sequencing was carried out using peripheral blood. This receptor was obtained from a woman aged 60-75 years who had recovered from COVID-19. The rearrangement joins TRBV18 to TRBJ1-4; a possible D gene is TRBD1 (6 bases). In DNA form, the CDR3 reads TGTGCCAGCTCACCAGGGGGCGCGTCTGAAAAACTGTTTTTT. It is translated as CASSPGGASEKLFF.